The rows below give T cell receptor beta chains drawn from one sample of a study of cytomegalovirus exposure and HLA in healthy donors. Profiled with immunoSEQ multiplex PCR; TCRdb holds only in-frame clones, not every one. Found here are hundreds of thousands of clones, over 80% of them singletons; the top ten hold around an eighth. Sequences were obtained from PBMCs. The receptors were sampled from a woman aged 30 to 39 in good health and CMV-seropositive. Both conserved end residues are part of each CDR3. Each record gives: V gene, clone size, J gene, CDR3 protein. Size tells how often a clone was seen (once, few, many) or the class of an expanded clone, and some rows leave it out.

>TRBV10-3|NA|TRBJ1-2
CAISRQKDGYTF
>TRBV30|NA|TRBJ1-1
CAWSPGGAFF
>TRBV27|NA|TRBJ1-2
CASCNGAGSGDGYTF
>TRBV19|few|TRBJ2-7
CASSKDRGYEQYF
>TRBV2|NA|TRBJ2-3
CASKYGSSSTDTQYF
>TRBV15|NA|TRBJ2-2
CATSRDPAGNTGELFF
>TRBV27|NA|TRBJ1-5
CASSLGGSNQPQHF
>TRBV11-3|NA|TRBJ1-5
CASSPKPDQPQHF
>TRBV18|NA|TRBJ2-4
CASSDLGQGSMAKNIQYF
>TRBV5-1|once|TRBJ1-4
CASSFGQGGEKLFF
>TRBV30|NA|TRBJ2-7
CAWSVGGIYEQYF
>TRBV5-4|NA|TRBJ2-7
CASSLSRAHEQYF
>TRBV15|many|TRBJ2-6
CATSRDPGANVLTF
>TRBV9|once|TRBJ1-2
CASSYGTEDYGYTF
>TRBV29-1|few|TRBJ1-2
CSVGGSSNYGYTF
>TRBV5-6|NA|TRBJ2-5
CASSLGTSEETQYF
>TRBV30|NA|TRBJ1-1
CAWSTGTGKEAFF
>TRBV5-4|NA|TRBJ1-2
CASSLGQGSGYGYTF
>TRBV5-1|NA|TRBJ2-3
CASSLGGDLAYF
>TRBV18|NA|TRBJ2-5
CASSPPLEREASETQYF
>TRBV10-3|NA|TRBJ1-2
CASTPVDPAYGYTF
>TRBV7-9|NA|TRBJ2-1
CASSQGATYNEQFF
>TRBV28|NA|TRBJ2-6
CASSLVGVGSGANVLTF
>TRBV7-2|NA|TRBJ2-2
CASSFRLAGSGELFF